A single sample gave rise to the 22 T cell receptor beta chains below, sequenced in a study of shared clonotypes between healthy human individuals. Using immunoSEQ multiplex PCR, the repertoire was profiled, and TCRdb retains in-frame clones only, with some absent. Of roughly 1,600,000 clones listed, approximately 98.5% were seen once; the top ten hold around 0.38%. The sample comprised naive CD4+ T cells sorted from blood. Indicated subset: CD45RA+ positively selected. These receptors were collected from a man younger than 45 in good health.

The rearrangement joins TRBV11-2 to TRBJ2-1, with TRBD2 identical over 7 bases. Germline CDR1 reads SGHAT; CDR2 reads FQNNGV. CDR3 length equals 15 residues. V dropped 2 bases and J dropped 7; count of bases not matched to a gene: 8. The CDR3, as DNA: TGTGCCAGCAGCTTAAGCGGGATGGGGTTGAATGAGCAGTTCTTC. This gives the protein CASSLSGMGLNEQFF.

This clone was recorded once. In nucleotides, the CDR3 is TGTGCCAGCAGCTCGGGCGGGAGCATGGAGACCCAGTACTTC. It specifies CASSSGGSMETQYF. V usage is TRBV7-2 and J usage is TRBJ2-5; 7 bases map to TRBD2. This CDR3 spans 14 amino acids. Germline assignment: CDR1 SGHTA and CDR2 FQGNSA. The V and J ends lost 4 bases and 5 bases, in that order; junction bases with no gene match: 7.

The table lists this clone with a count of one. V and J are TRBV9 and TRBJ1-2; 7 bases align to TRBD1. The germline V gene has CDR1 SGDLS and CDR2 YYNGEE. With V trimmed by 3 bases and J by 5 bases, 13 bases remained unmatched. This CDR3 region has 16 residues. This CDR3 is CASSEHTGAVGYGYTF. The CDR3 DNA is TGTGCCAGCAGCGAACATACAGGGGCTGTTGGGTATGGCTACACCTTC.

The J gene is TRBJ2-4, the V gene TRBV2; either TRBD1 or TRBD2 may supply D (5 bases each). The germline V and J ends were trimmed by 7 bases and 4 bases, with 20 bases remaining between them. This CDR3 is 16 amino acids long. Germline V gene data show CDR1 as SNHLY and CDR2 as FYNNEI. This chain's CDR3 is CASTRDRALLKNIQYF. The DNA of the CDR3 is TGTGCCAGCACCAGGGACCGGGCCCTGCTGAAAAACATTCAGTACTTC. Based on the CDR3 plus reference TRBV2 and TRBJ2-4, the full variable domain is EPEVTQTPSHQVTQMGQEVILRCVPISNHLYFYWYRQILGQKVEFLVSFYNNEISEKSEIFDDQFSVERPDGSNFTLKIRSTKLEDSAMYFCASTRDRALLKNIQYFGAGTRLSVL.

The count of this clone is one. V gene TRBV29-1 combines with J gene TRBJ2-7; D is uncertain. The germline CDR1 and CDR2 sequences are SQVTM and ANQGSEA. The V end lost 2 bases, the J end lost 0 bases, and 8 bases lay between the germline ends. The CDR3 has 13 residues. The chain's CDR3 is CSVENRSSYEQYF. The CDR3, as DNA: TGCAGCGTTGAAAACAGAAGCTCCTACGAGCAGTACTTC.

CDR3 coding DNA: TGTGCCAGCAGCTTAAACTCTGCATACGAGCAGTACTTC. Its protein product is CASSLNSAYEQYF. The rearrangement joins TRBV7-2 to TRBJ2-7, with D uncertain. The CDR3 contains 13 residues. Germline assignment: CDR1 SGHTA and CDR2 FQGNSA. With 2 bases removed from V and 4 bases from J, the gap between germline ends came to 9 bases. Combining the CDR3 with reference TRBV7-2 and TRBJ2-7 gives the whole variable domain GAGVSQSPSNKVTEKGKDVELRCDPISGHTALYWYRQSLGQGLEFLIYFQGNSAPDKSGLPSDRFSAERTGGSVSTLTIQRTQQEDSAVYLCASSLNSAYEQYFGPGTRLTVT.

V gene TRBV25-1 combines with J gene TRBJ2-1; 11 positions match TRBD2. Germline V gives CDR1 MGHDK, CDR2 SYGVNS. This CDR3 has 15 residues. The J segment lost 6 bases and the V segment lost 6 bases, leaving 7 bases of the junction unmatched. This CDR3 reads CASRNGLAGSNEQFF. CDR3 in DNA: TGTGCCAGCAGGAACGGACTAGCGGGCTCCAATGAGCAGTTCTTC. The full variable domain, completed using reference TRBV25-1 and TRBJ2-1, is EADIYQTPRYLVIGTGKKITLECSQTMGHDKMYWYQQDPGMELHLIHYSYGVNSTEKGDLSSESTVSRIRTEHFPLTLESARPSHTSQYLCASRNGLAGSNEQFFGPGTRLTVL.

Remarks on this clone: The same CDR3 also results from other DNA sequences found in this sample. The genes are TRBV5-1 and TRBJ2-5; D unresolved. CDR3 length equals 12 residues. The V and J ends lost 5 bases and 2 bases respectively, with 7 bases between them. Germline CDR1 is SGHRS and CDR2 is YFSETQ. The CDR3 DNA reads TGCGCCAGCAGTCTAAGACAAGAGACCCAGTACTTC. This sequence encodes CASSLRQETQYF.

The rearrangement joins TRBV18 to TRBJ1-5, with D perhaps matching TRBD1 (5 bases). This CDR3 is 17 amino acids long. CDR1 and CDR2 (germline): KGHSH, LQKENI. Trimming removed 3 bases at V and 3 bases at J, with 18 bases between. The DNA for the CDR3 is TGTGCCAGCTCACCGGATCACCCCAGGGTTTACAATCAGCCCCAGCATTTT. Protein product: CASSPDHPRVYNQPQHF.

V is TRBV7-8 and J is TRBJ2-7; TRBD2 aligns across 11 bases. CDR1 SGHVS and CDR2 FQNEAQ come from the germline V gene. The CDR3 sequence is 15 residues long. Trimming cost V 2 bases and J 4 bases; bases outside gene matches: 4. In nucleotides, the CDR3 is TGTGCCAGCAGCTTACGGACTAGCGGGCTATACGAGCAGTACTTC. Translated: CASSLRTSGLYEQYF.

The rearrangement links TRBV4-2 to TRBJ2-7; 7 nucleotides align to TRBD2. Trimming removed 3 bases from V and 0 bases from J; junction bases left unmatched: 11. This CDR3 contains 17 residues. Per the germline V gene, CDR1 is LGHNA and CDR2 is YNFKEQ. CDR3 amino acids: CASSQDDLAVSSYEQYF. CDR3 DNA: TGTGCCAGCAGCCAGGATGATCTAGCGGTTAGCTCCTACGAGCAGTACTTC.

The V call is TRBV5-1, the J call TRBJ2-1; 15 nucleotides match TRBD2. CDR3 length: 15 amino acids. Looked up from germline, CDR1 is SGHRS and CDR2 is YFSETQ. The ends lost 4 bases at V and 7 bases at J; junction bases unmatched: 3. The CDR3 here is CASSNGLAGGNEQFF. As DNA, the CDR3 is TGCGCCAGCAGCAACGGACTAGCGGGAGGGAATGAGCAGTTCTTC.

The rearrangement links TRBV5-1 to TRBJ1-5, with D hard to call. CDR1 is SGHRS and CDR2 is YFSETQ in the germline V gene. The germline V and J ends were trimmed by 3 bases and 4 bases, with 8 bases remaining between them. CDR3 size: 13 residues. In nucleotides, the CDR3 is TGCGCCAGCAGCTGGGATGGGAATCAGCCCCAGCATTTT. It encodes CASSWDGNQPQHF.

This chain links TRBV9 with TRBJ1-3, with D hard to call. The length of the CDR3 is 17 residues. Looked up from germline, CDR1 is SGDLS and CDR2 is YYNGEE. V was cut by 1 base and J by 0 bases, with 14 bases left in between. The CDR3, as DNA: TGTGCCAGCAGCGTATATGATTCTTTTAGCTCTGGAAACACCATATATTTT. Translating it yields CASSVYDSFSSGNTIYF.

The gene calls are TRBV28 and TRBJ1-5; 9 nucleotides agree with TRBD1. The CDR3 consists of 16 residues. J gave up 7 bases and V 2 bases, and 9 bases lay outside the gene matches. Germline CDR1 and CDR2: MDHEN and SYDVKM. CDR3 loop: CASSLGTGLFGQPQHF. CDR3 bases: TGTGCCAGCAGTTTAGGGACAGGGTTGTTCGGACAGCCCCAGCATTTT.

The chain is built from TRBV7-6 and TRBJ2-2; 8 bases are shared with TRBD2. This CDR3 has 17 residues. V lost 0 bases and J lost 1; bases outside the gene matches: 4. Per the germline V gene, CDR1 is SGHVS and CDR2 is FNYEAQ. DNA of the CDR3: TGTGCCAGCAGCTTAGCGCATAGCGGGGTGAACACCGGGGAGCTGTTTTTT. Amino acids: CASSLAHSGVNTGELFF.

The V and J genes are TRBV20-1 and TRBJ2-3; D is ambiguous. The V end was cut by 4 bases, the J end by 11 bases, with 13 bases between. The CDR3 consists of 11 residues. CDR1 is DFQATT and CDR2 is SNEGSKA in the germline V gene (reference sequence). CDR3 amino acids: CSATTLYGQYF. The CDR3 DNA is TGCAGTGCTACGACCCTATATGGGCAGTATTTT.

The V and J genes are TRBV4-1 and TRBJ1-5; no clear D. The CDR3 contains 15 residues. Per germline, CDR1 MGHRA and CDR2 YSYEKL. V was cut by 0 bases and J by 4 bases, with 10 bases left in between. As DNA, the CDR3 is TGCGCCAGCAGCCAAGATCAGAACTCAAATCAGCCCCAGCATTTT. Translated: CASSQDQNSNQPQHF.

The V call is TRBV7-9, the J call TRBJ1-2; 8 bases map to TRBD1. The ends lost 5 bases at V and 6 bases at J; junction bases unmatched: 11. This CDR3 is built from 15 residues. Germline V lookup: CDR1 SEHNR, CDR2 FQNEAQ (reference sequence). The CDR3 coding sequence is TGTGCCAGCAGCGTGTCAGGGGGCGCGGATCATGGCTACACCTTC. This translates into CASSVSGGADHGYTF.

V gene TRBV11-3 combines with J gene TRBJ2-2, with D possibly TRBD1 on 5 matching bases. Trimming shortened V by 3 bases and J by 6 bases, and 14 bases separated the two germline ends. Germline CDR1 SGHNT, CDR2 YENEEA. This CDR3 contains 15 residues. Written as DNA, the CDR3 is TGTGCCAGCAGCTTTAGTTCCAGGGAAGCCGGGGAGCTGTTTTTT. Protein: CASSFSSREAGELFF.

J is TRBJ2-2 and V is TRBV12-5; D might be TRBD1 (6 bases). Germline-derived CDR1 and CDR2 are LGHNT and FRNRAP. Trimming removed 3 bases from V and 2 bases from J, with 10 bases in between. The CDR3 runs to 15 residues. The CDR3 region is CASGLGQLNTGELFF. As DNA, the CDR3 is TGTGCTAGTGGTTTAGGACAGCTTAACACCGGGGAGCTGTTTTTT.

The chain employs TRBV5-5 and TRBJ2-7; D is undetermined. Germline-derived CDR1 and CDR2 are SGHKS and YYEKEE (reference sequence). V lost 2 bases, J lost 6 bases, and 3 bases lay in between. This CDR3 is built from 10 residues. CDR3: CASSLSEQYF. DNA of the CDR3: TGTGCCAGCAGCTTAAGCGAGCAGTACTTC.